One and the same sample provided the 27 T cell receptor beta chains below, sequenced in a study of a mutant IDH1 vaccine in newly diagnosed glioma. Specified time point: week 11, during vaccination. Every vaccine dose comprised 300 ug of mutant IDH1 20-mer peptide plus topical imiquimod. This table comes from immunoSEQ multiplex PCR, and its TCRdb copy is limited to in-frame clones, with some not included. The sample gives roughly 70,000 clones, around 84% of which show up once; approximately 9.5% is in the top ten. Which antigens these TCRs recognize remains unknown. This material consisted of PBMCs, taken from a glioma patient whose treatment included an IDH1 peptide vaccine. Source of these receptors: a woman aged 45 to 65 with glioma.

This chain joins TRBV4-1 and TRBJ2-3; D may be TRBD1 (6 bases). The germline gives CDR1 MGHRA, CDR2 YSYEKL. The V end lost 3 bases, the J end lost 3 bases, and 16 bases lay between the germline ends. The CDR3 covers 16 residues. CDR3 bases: TGCGCCAGCAGCCAGGGCAGGGGTCGAAGGACAGATACGCAGTATTTT. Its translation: CASSQGRGRRTDTQYF.

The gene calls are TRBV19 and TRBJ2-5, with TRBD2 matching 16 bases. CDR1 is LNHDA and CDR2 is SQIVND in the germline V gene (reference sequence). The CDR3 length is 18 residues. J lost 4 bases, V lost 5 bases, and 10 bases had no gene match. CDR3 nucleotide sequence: TGTGCCAGTAGTCCCCGGGGACTAGCGGGGGGGCGGGGAGAGACCCAGTACTTC. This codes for CASSPRGLAGGRGETQYF.

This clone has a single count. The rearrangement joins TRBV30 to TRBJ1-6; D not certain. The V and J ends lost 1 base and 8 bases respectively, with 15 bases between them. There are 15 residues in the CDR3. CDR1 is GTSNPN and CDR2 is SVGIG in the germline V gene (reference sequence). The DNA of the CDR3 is TGTGCCTGGAGTGGAGACGGTGGCATGGATTCACCCCTCCACTTT. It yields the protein CAWSGDGGMDSPLHF. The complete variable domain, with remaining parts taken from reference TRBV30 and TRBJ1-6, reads SQTIHQWPATLVQPVGSPLSLECTVEGTSNPNLYWYRQAAGRGLQLLFYSVGIGQISSEVPQNLSASRPQDRQFILSSKKLLLSDSGFYLCAWSGDGGMDSPLHFGNGTRLTVT.

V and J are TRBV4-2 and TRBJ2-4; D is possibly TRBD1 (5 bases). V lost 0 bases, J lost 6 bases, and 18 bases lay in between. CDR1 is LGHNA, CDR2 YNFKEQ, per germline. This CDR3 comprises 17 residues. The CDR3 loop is CASSQESTVSYPNIQYF. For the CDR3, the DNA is TGTGCCAGCAGCCAAGAGTCGACAGTGAGTTATCCAAACATTCAGTACTTC.

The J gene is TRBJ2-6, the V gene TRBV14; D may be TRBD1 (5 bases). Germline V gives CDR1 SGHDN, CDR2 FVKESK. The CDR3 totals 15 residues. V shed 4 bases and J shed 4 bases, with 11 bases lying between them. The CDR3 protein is CASSPQGAGANVLTF. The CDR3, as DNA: TGTGCCAGCAGCCCCCAGGGTGCCGGGGCCAACGTCCTGACTTTC.

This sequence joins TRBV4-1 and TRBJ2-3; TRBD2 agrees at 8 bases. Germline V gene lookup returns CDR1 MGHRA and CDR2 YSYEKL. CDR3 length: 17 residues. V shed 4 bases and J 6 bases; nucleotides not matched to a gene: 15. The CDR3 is CASSPVPGGGKGDTQYF. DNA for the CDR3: TGCGCCAGCAGCCCAGTCCCGGGGGGGGGAAAAGGGGATACGCAGTATTTT.

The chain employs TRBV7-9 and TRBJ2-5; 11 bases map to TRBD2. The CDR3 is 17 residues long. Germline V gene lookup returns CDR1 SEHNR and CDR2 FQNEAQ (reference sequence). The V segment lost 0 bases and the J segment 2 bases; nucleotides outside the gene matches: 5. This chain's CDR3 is CASSLAGTSGLQETQYF. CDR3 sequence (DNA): TGTGCCAGCAGCTTAGCAGGGACTAGCGGATTACAAGAGACCCAGTACTTC.

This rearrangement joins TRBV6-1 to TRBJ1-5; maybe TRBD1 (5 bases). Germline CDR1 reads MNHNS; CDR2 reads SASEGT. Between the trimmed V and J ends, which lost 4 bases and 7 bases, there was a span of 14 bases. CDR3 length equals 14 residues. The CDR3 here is CASSASGKGQPQHF. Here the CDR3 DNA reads TGTGCCAGCAGTGCGAGCGGGAAGGGGCAGCCCCAGCATTTT.

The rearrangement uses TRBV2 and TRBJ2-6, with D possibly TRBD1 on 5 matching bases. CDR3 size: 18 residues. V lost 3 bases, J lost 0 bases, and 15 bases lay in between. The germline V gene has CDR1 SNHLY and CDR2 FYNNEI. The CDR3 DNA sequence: TGTGCCAGCAGTGACCAGACAGAAAAATACTCTGGGGCCAACGTCCTGACTTTC. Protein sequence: CASSDQTEKYSGANVLTF.

CDR3 coding DNA: TGTGCCAGCAGCTTTCCGAATTCACCCCTCCACTTT. Translating gives CASSFPNSPLHF. V and J are TRBV5-5 and TRBJ1-6, with D unresolved. This CDR3 has 12 residues. V was trimmed by 2 bases and J by 7 bases, leaving 4 bases between them. Germline lookup yields CDR1 SGHKS and CDR2 YYEKEE (reference sequence).

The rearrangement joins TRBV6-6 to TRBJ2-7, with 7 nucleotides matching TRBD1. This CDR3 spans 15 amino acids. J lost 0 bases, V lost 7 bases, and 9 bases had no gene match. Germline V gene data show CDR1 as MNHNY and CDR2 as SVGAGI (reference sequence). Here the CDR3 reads CASNVDRVGSYEQYF. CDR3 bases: TGTGCCAGCAACGTTGACAGGGTCGGCTCCTACGAGCAGTACTTC.

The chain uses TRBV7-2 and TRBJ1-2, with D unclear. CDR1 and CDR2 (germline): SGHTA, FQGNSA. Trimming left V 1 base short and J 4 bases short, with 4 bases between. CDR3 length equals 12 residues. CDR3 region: CASSLEGYGYTF. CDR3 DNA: TGTGCCAGCAGCTTAGAAGGCTATGGCTACACCTTC.

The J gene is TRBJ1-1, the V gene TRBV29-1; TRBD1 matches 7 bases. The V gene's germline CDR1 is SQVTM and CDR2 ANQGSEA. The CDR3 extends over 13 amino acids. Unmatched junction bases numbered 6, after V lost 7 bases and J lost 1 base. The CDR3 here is CSGATGANTEAFF. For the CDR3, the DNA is TGCAGCGGTGCTACAGGGGCGAACACTGAAGCTTTCTTT.

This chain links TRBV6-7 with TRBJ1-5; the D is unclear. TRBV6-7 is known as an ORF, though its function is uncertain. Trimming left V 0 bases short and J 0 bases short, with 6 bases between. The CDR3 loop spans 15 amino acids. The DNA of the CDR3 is TGTGCCAGCAGTTACTCGACAAGTAGCAATCAGCCCCAGCATTTT. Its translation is CASSYSTSSNQPQHF.

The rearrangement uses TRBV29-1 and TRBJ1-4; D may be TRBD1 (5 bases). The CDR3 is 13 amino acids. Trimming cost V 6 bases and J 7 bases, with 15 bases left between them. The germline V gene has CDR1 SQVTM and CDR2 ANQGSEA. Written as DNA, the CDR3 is TGCAGCGTGGCTTTCAGGGTCGGTGAAAAACTGTTTTTT. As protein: CSVAFRVGEKLFF.

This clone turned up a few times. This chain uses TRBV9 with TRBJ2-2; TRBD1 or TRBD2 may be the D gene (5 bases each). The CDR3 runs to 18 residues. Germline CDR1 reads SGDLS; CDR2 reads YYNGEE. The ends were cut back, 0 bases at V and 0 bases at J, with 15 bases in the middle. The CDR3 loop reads CASSVAPPGRANTGELFF. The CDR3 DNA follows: TGTGCCAGCAGCGTAGCCCCACCGGGACGGGCGAACACCGGGGAGCTGTTTTTT.

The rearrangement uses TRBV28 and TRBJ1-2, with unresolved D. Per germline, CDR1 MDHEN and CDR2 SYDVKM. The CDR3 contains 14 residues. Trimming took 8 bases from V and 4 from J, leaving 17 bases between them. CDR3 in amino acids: CASLSPSAGYGYTF. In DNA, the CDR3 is TGTGCCAGCCTATCCCCGTCCGCCGGCTATGGCTACACCTTC.

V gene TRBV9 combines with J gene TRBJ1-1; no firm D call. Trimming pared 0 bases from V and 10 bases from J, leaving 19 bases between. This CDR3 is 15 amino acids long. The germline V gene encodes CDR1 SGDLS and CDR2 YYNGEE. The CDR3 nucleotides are TGTGCCAGCAGCGTAGATCCCAAGTCAGACTCTAGAGCTTTCTTT. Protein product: CASSVDPKSDSRAFF.

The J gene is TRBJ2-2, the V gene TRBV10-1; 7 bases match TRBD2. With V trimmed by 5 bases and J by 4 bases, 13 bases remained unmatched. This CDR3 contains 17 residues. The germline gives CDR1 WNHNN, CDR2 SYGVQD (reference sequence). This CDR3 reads CASSQQLAGVLTGELFF. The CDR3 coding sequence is TGCGCCAGCAGTCAACAACTTGCGGGGGTCCTCACCGGGGAGCTGTTTTTT.

CDR3 sequence (DNA): TGTGCCAGCATCGGGGCCCTCACCTACGAGCAGTACTTC. Translation gives CASIGALTYEQYF. J is TRBJ2-7 and V is TRBV6-1; either TRBD1 or TRBD2 may supply D (5 bases each). CDR1 MNHNS and CDR2 SASEGT come from the germline V gene. The CDR3 covers 13 residues. V lost 7 bases, J lost 2 bases, and 12 bases lay in between.

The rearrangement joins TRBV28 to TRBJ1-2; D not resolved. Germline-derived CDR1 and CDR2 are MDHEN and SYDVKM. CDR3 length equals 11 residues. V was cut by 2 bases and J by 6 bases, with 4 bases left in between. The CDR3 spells CASSLRDGYTF. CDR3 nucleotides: TGTGCCAGCAGTTTAAGGGATGGCTACACCTTC.

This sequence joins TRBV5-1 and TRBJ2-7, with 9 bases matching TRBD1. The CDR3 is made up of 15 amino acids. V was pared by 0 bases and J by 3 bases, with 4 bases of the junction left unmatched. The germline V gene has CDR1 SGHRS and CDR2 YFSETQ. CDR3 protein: CASSLEGQGFYEQYF. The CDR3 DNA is TGCGCCAGCAGCTTGGAGGGACAGGGATTCTACGAGCAGTACTTC.

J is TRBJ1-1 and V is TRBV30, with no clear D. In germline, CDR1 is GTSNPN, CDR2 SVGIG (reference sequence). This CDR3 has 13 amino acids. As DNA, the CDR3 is TGTGCATTGGACTGGGGAGAGGGCACTGAAGCTTTCTTT. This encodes CALDWGEGTEAFF.

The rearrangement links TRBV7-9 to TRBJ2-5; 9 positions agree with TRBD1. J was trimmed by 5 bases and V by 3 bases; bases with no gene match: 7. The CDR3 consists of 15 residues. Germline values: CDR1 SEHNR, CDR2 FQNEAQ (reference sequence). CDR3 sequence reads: CASSFGTGNTETQYF. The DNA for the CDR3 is TGTGCCAGCAGCTTTGGGACAGGGAACACGGAGACCCAGTACTTC.

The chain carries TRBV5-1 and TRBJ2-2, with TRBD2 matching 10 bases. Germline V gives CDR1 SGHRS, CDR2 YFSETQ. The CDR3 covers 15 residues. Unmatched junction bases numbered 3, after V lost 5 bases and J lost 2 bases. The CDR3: CASRRTSGNTGELFF. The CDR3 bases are TGCGCCAGCAGACGGACTAGCGGCAACACCGGGGAGCTGTTTTTT.

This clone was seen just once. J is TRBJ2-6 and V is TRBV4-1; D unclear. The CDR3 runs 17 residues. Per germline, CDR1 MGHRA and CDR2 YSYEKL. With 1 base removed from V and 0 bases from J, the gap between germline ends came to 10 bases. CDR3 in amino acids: CASSQVGRYSGANVLTF. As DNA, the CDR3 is TGCGCCAGCAGCCAAGTAGGACGTTACTCTGGGGCCAACGTCCTGACTTTC.

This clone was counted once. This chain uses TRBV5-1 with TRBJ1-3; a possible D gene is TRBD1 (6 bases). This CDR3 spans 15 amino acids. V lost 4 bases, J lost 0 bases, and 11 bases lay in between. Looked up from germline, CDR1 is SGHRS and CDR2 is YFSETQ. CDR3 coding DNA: TGCGCCAGCAGCGGGGGGGGCAACTCTGGAAACACCATATATTTT. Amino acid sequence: CASSGGGNSGNTIYF.